Listed below are T cell receptor beta chains from one sample, sequenced in a study of shared clonotypes between healthy human individuals. Generated by immunoSEQ multiplex PCR, the TCRdb table keeps only in-frame clones and is missing some. The sample shows around 2,000,000 clones, less than 95% of them seen only once. The sequencing sample was made of naive CD8+ T cells sorted from blood. These receptor sequences come from a man younger than 30 in good health. Each CDR3 is given without its conserved first and last residue.

v_call cdr3_aa
TRBV10-3 AIGADTVQDTQY
TRBV19 ASHLTGGLGELF
TRBV19 ASSIGAGTGEAF
TRBV10-1 ASSRRTDTYEQY
TRBV9 ASSALNEQF
TRBV7-9 ASSLLGQGNTGELF
TRBV4-1 ASSQDPILAGATGELF
TRBV9 ASSVAGLAGDEQY
TRBV7-8 ASGWAGNTDTQY
TRBV2 ASSENPGQGGQETQY
TRBV6-6 ASTHIDRNTEAF
TRBV18 ASSLSDPIDNEQF
TRBV4-1 ASSQDRPGDYEQY
TRBV27 ASSLSAGEGYAEAF
TRBV30 AWSQGTNEKLF
TRBV15 ATSSGDRGRSEAF
TRBV28 ASSPHAGGQETQY
TRBV7-6 ASSAGLYNEQF
TRBV5-1 ASSWTGDYGYT
TRBV4-3 ASSQDGSGSSYNEQF
TRBV27 ASSSYGTPLH
TRBV7-2 ASSLIAGDEQY